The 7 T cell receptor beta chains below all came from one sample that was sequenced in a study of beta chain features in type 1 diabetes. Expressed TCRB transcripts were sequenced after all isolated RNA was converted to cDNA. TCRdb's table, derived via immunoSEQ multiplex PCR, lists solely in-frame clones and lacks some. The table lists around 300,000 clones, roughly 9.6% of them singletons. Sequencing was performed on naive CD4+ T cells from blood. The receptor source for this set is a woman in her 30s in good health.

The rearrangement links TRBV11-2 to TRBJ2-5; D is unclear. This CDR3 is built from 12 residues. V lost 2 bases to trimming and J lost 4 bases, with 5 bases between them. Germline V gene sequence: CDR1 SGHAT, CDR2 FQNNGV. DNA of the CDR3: TGTGCCAGCAGCTTACCGGTAGAGACCCAGTACTTC. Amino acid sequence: CASSLPVETQYF.

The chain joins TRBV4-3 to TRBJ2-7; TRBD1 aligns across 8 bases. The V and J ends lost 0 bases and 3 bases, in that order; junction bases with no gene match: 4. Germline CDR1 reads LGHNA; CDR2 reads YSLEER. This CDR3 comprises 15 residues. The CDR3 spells CASSQDSRGLYEQYF. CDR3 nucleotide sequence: TGCGCCAGCAGCCAAGATTCCAGGGGGCTCTACGAGCAGTACTTC.

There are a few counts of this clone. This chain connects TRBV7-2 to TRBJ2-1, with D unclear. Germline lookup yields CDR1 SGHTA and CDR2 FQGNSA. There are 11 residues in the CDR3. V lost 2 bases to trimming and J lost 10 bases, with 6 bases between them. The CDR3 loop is CASSLIKEQFF. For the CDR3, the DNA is TGTGCCAGCAGCTTAATTAAAGAGCAGTTCTTC.

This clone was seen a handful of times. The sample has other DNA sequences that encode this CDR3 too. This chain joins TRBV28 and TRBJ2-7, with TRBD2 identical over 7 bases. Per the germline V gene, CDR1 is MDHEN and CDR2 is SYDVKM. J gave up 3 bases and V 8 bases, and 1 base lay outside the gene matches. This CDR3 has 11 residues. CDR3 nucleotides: TGTGCCAGCGGCGGGAGCTACGAGCAGTACTTC. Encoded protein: CASGGSYEQYF.

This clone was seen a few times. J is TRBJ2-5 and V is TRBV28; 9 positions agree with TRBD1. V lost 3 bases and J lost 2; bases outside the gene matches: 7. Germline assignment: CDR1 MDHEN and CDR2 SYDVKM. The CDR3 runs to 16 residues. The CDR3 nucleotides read TGTGCCAGCAGTTTTGTAGGGACAGGGTTTCAAGAGACCCAGTACTTC. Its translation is CASSFVGTGFQETQYF.

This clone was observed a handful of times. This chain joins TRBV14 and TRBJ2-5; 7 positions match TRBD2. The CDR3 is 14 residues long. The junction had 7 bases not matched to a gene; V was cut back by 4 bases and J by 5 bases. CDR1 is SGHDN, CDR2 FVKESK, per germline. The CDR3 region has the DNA TGTGCCAGCAGCCCGACGACTAGCTTGGAGACCCAGTACTTC. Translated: CASSPTTSLETQYF.

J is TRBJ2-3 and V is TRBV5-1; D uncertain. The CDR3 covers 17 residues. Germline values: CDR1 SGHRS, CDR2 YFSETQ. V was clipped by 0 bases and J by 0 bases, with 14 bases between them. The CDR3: CASSLGRKPSSTDTQYF. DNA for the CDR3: TGCGCCAGCAGCTTGGGCAGGAAACCCTCTAGCACAGATACGCAGTATTTT. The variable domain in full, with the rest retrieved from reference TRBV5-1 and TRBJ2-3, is KAGVTQTPRYLIKTRGQQVTLSCSPISGHRSVSWYQQTPGQGLQFLFEYFSETQRNKGNFPGRFSGRQFSNSRSEMNVSTLELGDSALYLCASSLGRKPSSTDTQYFGPGTRLTVL.